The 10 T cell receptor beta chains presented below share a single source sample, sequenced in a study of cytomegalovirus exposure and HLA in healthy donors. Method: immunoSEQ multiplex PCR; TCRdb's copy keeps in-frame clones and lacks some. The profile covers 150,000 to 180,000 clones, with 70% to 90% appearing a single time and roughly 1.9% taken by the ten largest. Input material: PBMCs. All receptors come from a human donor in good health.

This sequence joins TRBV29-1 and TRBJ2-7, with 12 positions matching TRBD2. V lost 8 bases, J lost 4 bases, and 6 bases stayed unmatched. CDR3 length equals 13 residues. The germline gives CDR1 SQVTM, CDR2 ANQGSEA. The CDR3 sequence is CSPTGTSGYEQYF. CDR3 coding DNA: TGCAGCCCTACCGGGACTAGCGGGTACGAGCAGTACTTC.

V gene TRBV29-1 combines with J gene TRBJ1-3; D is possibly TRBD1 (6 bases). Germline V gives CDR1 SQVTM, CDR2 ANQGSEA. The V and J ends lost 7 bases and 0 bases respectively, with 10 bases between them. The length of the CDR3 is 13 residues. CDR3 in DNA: TGCAGCGCCGCGGACAGCTCTGGAAACACCATATATTTT. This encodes CSAADSSGNTIYF.

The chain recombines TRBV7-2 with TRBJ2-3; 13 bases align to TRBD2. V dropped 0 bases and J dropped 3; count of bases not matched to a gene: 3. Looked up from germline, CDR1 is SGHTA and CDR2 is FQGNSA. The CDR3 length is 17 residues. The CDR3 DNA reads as TGTGCCAGCAGCTTAGCGAGGACTAGCGGGGGTACAGATACGCAGTATTTT. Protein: CASSLARTSGGTDTQYF.

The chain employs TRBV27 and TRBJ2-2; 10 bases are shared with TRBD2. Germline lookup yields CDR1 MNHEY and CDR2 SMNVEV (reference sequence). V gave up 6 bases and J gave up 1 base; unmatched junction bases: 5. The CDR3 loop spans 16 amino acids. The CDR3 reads CASRILAGGNTGELFF. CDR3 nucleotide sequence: TGTGCCAGCAGGATTTTAGCGGGAGGGAACACCGGGGAGCTGTTTTTT.

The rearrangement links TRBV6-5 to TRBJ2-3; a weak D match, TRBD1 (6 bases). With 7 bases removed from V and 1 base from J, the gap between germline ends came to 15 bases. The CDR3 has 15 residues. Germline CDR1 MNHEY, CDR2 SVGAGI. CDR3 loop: CASTPQGRGTDTQYF. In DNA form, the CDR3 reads TGTGCCAGCACCCCACAGGGTAGGGGCACAGATACGCAGTATTTT.

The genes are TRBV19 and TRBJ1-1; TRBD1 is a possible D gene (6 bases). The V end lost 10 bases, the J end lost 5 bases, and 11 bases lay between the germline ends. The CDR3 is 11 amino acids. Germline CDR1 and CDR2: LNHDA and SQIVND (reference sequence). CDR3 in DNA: TGTGCCATCCTAGGGGGTACTGAAGCTTTCTTT. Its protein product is CAILGGTEAFF.

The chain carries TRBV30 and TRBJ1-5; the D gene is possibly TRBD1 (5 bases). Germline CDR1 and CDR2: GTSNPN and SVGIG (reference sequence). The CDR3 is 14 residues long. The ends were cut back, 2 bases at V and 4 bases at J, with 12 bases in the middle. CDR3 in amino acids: CAWSSGLRNQPQHF. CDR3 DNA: TGTGCCTGGAGTTCAGGGTTGCGAAATCAGCCCCAGCATTTT.

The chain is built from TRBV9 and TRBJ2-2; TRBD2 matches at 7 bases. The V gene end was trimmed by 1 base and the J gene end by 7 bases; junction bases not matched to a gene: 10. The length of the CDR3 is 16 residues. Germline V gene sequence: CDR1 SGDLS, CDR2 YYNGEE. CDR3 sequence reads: CASSVSGGSLVGELFF. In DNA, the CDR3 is TGTGCCAGCAGCGTATCTGGCGGGAGTTTGGTCGGGGAGCTGTTTTTT. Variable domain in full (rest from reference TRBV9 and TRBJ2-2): DSGVTQTPKHLITATGQRVTLRCSPRSGDLSVYWYQQSLDQGLQFLIQYYNGEERAKGNILERFSAQQFPDLHSELNLSSLELGDSALYFCASSVSGGSLVGELFFGEGSRLTVL.

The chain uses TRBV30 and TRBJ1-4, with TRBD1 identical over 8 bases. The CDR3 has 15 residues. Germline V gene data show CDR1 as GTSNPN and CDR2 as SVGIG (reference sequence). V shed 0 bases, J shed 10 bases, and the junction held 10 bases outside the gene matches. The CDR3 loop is CAWSVIAGGMGKLFF. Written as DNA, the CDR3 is TGTGCCTGGAGTGTAATAGCAGGGGGCATGGGAAAACTGTTTTTT.

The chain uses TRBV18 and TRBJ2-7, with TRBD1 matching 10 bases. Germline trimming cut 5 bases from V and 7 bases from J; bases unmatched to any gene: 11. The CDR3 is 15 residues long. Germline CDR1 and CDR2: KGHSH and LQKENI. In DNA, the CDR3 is TGTGCCAGCTCAATCGGACAGGGGGGATCGGGGGAGCAGTACTTC. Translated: CASSIGQGGSGEQYF.